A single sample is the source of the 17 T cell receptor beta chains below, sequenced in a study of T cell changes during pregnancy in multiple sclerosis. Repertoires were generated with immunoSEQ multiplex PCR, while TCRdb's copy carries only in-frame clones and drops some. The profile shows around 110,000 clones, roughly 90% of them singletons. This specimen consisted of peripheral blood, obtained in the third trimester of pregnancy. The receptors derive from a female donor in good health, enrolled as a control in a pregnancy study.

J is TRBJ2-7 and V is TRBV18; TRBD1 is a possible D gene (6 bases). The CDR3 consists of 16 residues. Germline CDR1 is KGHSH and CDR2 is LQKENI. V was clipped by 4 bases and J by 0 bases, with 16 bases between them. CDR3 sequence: CASSLVGQPNSYEQYF. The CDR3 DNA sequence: TGTGCCAGCTCACTGGTAGGACAGCCCAACTCCTACGAGCAGTACTTC. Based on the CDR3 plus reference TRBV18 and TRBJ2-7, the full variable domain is NAGVMQNPRHLVRRRGQEARLRCSPMKGHSHVYWYRQLPEEGLKFMVYLQKENIIDESGMPKERFSAEFPKEGPSILRIQQVVRGDSAAYFCASSLVGQPNSYEQYFGPGTRLTVT.

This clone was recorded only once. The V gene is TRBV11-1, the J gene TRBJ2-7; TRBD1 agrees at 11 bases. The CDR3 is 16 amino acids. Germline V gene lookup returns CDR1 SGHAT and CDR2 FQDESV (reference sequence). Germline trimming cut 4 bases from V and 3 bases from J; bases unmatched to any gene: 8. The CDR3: CASSSPTGTGGYEQYF. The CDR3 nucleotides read TGTGCCAGCAGCTCTCCAACAGGGACAGGGGGCTACGAGCAGTACTTC.

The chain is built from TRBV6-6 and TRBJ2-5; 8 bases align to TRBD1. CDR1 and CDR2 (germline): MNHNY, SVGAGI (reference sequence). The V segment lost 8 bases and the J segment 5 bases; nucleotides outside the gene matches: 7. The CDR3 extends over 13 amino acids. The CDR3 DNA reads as TGTGCCAGCCAAGAAGACAGGGGTGAGACCCAGTACTTC. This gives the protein CASQEDRGETQYF.

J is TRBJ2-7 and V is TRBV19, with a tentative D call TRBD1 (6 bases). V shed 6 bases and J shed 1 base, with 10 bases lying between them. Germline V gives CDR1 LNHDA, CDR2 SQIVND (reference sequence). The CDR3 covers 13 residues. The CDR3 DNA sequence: TGTGCCAGTAGGGATGGACAGTCCTACGAGCAGTACTTC. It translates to CASRDGQSYEQYF.

The CDR3 coding sequence is TGTGCCAGTAGTATAAGACAGGGTTTGGTCTACGAGCAGTACTTC. Protein sequence: CASSIRQGLVYEQYF. The chain couples TRBV19 to TRBJ2-7, with 7 bases identical to TRBD1. The CDR3 sequence is 15 residues long. Trimming cost V 2 bases and J 3 bases; bases outside gene matches: 7. CDR1 and CDR2 from the germline V gene are LNHDA and SQIVND (reference sequence).

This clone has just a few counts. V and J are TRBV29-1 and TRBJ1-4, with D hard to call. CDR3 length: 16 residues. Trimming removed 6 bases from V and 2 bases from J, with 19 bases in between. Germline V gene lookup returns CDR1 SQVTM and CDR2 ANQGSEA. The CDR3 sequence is CSVAGLPSGTNEKLFF. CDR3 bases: TGCAGCGTCGCCGGACTGCCCTCCGGGACTAATGAAAAACTGTTTTTT. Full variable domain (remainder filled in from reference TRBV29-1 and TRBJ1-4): SAVISQKPSRDICQRGTSLTIQCQVDSQVTMMFWYRQQPGQSLTLIATANQGSEATYESGFVIDKFPISRPNLTFSTLTVSNMSPEDSSIYLCSVAGLPSGTNEKLFFGSGTQLSVL.

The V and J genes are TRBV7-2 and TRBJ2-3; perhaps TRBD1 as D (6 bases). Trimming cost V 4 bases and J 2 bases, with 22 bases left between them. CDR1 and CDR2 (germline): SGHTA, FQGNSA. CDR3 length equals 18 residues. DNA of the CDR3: TGTGCCAGCAGCTCACGAAACACCCTCCGGACAGCCACAGATACGCAGTATTTT. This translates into CASSSRNTLRTATDTQYF.

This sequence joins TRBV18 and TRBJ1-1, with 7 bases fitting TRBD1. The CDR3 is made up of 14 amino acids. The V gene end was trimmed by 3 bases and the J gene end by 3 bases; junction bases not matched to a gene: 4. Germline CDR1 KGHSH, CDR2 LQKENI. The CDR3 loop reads CASSPTGDYTEAFF. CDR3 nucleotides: TGTGCCAGCTCACCTACAGGGGACTACACTGAAGCTTTCTTT.

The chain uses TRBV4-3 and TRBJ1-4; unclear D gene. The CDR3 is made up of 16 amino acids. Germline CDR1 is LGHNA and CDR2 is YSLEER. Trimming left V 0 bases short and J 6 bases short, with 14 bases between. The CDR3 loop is CASSQDFQKEYEKLFF. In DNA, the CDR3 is TGCGCCAGCAGCCAAGATTTCCAGAAGGAGTATGAAAAACTGTTTTTT.

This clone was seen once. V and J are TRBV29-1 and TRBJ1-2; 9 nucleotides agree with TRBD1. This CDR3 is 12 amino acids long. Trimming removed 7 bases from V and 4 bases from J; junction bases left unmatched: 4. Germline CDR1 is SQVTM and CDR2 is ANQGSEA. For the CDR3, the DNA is TGCAGCGCAGAGACAGGGGGCTATGGCTACACCTTC. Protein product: CSAETGGYGYTF.

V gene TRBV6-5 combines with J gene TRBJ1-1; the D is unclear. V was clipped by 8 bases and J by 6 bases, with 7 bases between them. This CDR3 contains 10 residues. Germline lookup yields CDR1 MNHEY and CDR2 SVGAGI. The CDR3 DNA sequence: TGTGCCAGCGGCAGATCTGAAGCTTTCTTT. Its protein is CASGRSEAFF.

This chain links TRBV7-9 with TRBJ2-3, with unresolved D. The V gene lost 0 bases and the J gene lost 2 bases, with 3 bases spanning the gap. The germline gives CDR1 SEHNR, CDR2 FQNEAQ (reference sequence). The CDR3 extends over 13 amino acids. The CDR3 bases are TGTGCCAGCAGCTTAGCCAACACAGATACGCAGTATTTT. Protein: CASSLANTDTQYF. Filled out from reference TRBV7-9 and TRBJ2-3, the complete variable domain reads DTGVSQNPRHKITKRGQNVTFRCDPISEHNRLYWYRQTLGQGPEFLTYFQNEAQLEKSRLLSDRFSAERPKGSFSTLEIQRTEQGDSAMYLCASSLANTDTQYFGPGTRLTVL.

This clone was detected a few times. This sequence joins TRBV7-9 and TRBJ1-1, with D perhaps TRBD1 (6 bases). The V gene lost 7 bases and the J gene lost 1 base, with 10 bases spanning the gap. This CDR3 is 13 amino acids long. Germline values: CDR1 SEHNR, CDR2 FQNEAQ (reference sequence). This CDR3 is CASILDRNTEAFF. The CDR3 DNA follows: TGTGCCAGCATCCTGGACAGGAACACTGAAGCTTTCTTT.

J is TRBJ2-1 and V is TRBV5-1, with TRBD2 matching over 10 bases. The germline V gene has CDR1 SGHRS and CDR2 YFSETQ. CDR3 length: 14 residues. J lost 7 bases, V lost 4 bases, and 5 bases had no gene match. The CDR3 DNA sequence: TGCGCCAGCAGCACCCGGACTAGCGGTAATGAGCAGTTCTTC. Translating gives CASSTRTSGNEQFF.

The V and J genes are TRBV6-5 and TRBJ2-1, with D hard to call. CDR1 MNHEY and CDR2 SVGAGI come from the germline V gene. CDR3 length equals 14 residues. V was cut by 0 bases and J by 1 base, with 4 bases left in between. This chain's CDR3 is CASSYSRSYNEQFF. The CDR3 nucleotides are TGTGCCAGCAGTTACTCCCGGTCCTACAATGAGCAGTTCTTC.

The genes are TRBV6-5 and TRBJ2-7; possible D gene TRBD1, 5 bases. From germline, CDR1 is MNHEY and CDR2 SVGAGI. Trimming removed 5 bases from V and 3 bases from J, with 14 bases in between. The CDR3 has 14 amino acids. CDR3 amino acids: CASSPDTAHYEQYF. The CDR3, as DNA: TGTGCCAGCAGTCCGGACACCGCCCACTACGAGCAGTACTTC.

CDR3 region: CASSLAGGINYGYTF. In DNA, the CDR3 is TGCGCCAGCAGCTTGGCAGGTGGAATTAACTATGGCTACACCTTC. V is TRBV5-1 and J is TRBJ1-2; no reliable D call. The V gene lost 0 bases and the J gene lost 1 base, with 10 bases spanning the gap. This CDR3 contains 15 residues. CDR1 is SGHRS and CDR2 is YFSETQ in the germline V gene. Using reference TRBV5-1 and TRBJ1-2 for the parts outside the CDR3, the full variable domain is KAGVTQTPRYLIKTRGQQVTLSCSPISGHRSVSWYQQTPGQGLQFLFEYFSETQRNKGNFPGRFSGRQFSNSRSEMNVSTLELGDSALYLCASSLAGGINYGYTFGSGTRLTVV.